This T cell receptor (beta chain) was identified in a study of post-analysis software for immune sequencing data. For the study at large: Clinical courses comprised relapsing-remitting, secondary progressive and progressive-relapsing multiple sclerosis.

Germline lookup yields CDR1 MNHEY and CDR2 SVGAGI. The germline V and J ends were trimmed by 2 bases and 0 bases, with 9 bases remaining between them. The CDR3 consists of 15 residues. Note on this clonotype: Its specificity is not known.

Findings and caveats of the study: In patients, TRBV5-6, TRBV5-1 and TRBV20-1 belonged to roughly five TRBV segments found more frequently than in controls. Compared against controls, patients with multiple sclerosis displayed significantly lower normalized Chao1 diversity.

Unique molecular identifiers had been added to the TCR beta cDNA libraries. Researchers reported around 510,000 cDNA molecules coming from approximately 0.91 to 9.4 million T cells. Each CDR3 protein is one row after TCRdb ran MiXCR on the PCR reads. The table includes approximately 660,000 distinct CDR3 sequences, 59% detected once. The clonotype comes from a girl aged 2 to 10 with multiple sclerosis. Sequenced: blood. J is TRBJ2-3 and V is TRBV6-5; D is undetermined. The DNA of the CDR3 is TGTGCCAGCAGTTACGAGTCAGCGAGCACAGATACGCAGTATTTT. It yields the protein CASSYESASTDTQYF.